Here is one T cell receptor beta chain with its context. There is no known antigen for this receptor. Base qualities are missing; no much larger clone stands one base away. The cohort comprised approximately 700 healthy bone marrow donors. Cohort members were all nominally healthy when sampled, although unrecorded immune exposures were likely present. The donor was CMV seropositive and belonged to the group of 250 to 350 seropositive cohort members. Each donor provided a peripheral blood sample, and peripheral blood mononuclear cells were used for TCR beta sequencing. The Qiagen DNeasy Blood Extraction Kit was used to extract genomic DNA from the blood cell samples. These data are taken from a study of cytomegalovirus exposure and HLA in healthy donors (dated 2017 in TCRdb). About the study as a whole: According to an earlier analysis of 587 of the donors, 150 million to 200 million T cells yielded approximately 120 million unique TCR beta sequences and 250 to 350 Gb of sequence data. An early release that covered 640 HLA-typed donors contained approximately 320 gigabases of sequencing data and roughly 84 million unique TCR sequences. Of the approximately 400 genotyped donors, over 65% fell in the genetic ancestry cluster associated with self-reported Caucasian donors. The study aimed to test whether cataloging public T cell receptors could reveal signatures of past pathogen exposure. Using immunosequencing, the study profiled T cell repertoires from fewer than 700 subjects and related those repertoires to cytomegalovirus serostatus. A separate validation cohort of about 110 different subjects was used in addition to the roughly 700-subject first cohort. The study combined high-throughput TCR immunosequencing, statistical association of individual TCRs with disease status, and machine learning to predict cytomegalovirus infection status. A later analysis re-examined previously published TCR beta repertoires from just over 650 donors and added high-resolution HLA genotyping to investigate patterns of TCR occurrence. The later analysis used no new phenotypic data to find candidate immune exposures, relying instead on TCR beta sequences and their occurrence across donors. To decide whether each TCR beta V gene segment behaved as functional or pseudogenic, an earlier analysis of approximately 600 of the donors relied on high-throughput TCR beta sequencing. Donor age, sex, ethnicity and CMV serostatus were compiled alongside the repertoire data. Genome-wide SNP genotypes for about 65% of the roughly 670 donors were used in a later genetic analysis, which treated that subset as a discovery cohort. Every repertoire in the discovery cohort had been generated on one and the same sequencing platform. HLA typing covered class I and class II loci at four-digit resolution. The number of typed donors differed by locus: about 629-630 for A, B, C, DRB1 and DQB1; 522 for DQA1; over 600 for DPA1; and 400 to 480 for DPB1. Several DR-DQ haplotypes were handled as single units for association and clustering because linkage in the cohort was strong. Across 300 to 400 genotyped donors of the cohort, an average of roughly 250,000 unique TCR beta nucleotide sequences per donor were sequenced, and 15% to 20% of those sequences were non-productive. The investigation overall reported the following: The cohort was sequenced for TCR beta chains only, and without alpha or paired-chain data the features that could be detected were limited. Cytomegalovirus status was reported to be diagnosed by the classifier with high specificity and sensitivity in both the original and validation cohorts. Because counts were too low, roughly 17 rarely observed V segments, including chromosome 9 orphons, were left out of the earlier analysis of about 500 of the donors. A further reported finding was that TCR beta sequences accurately predicted the HLA-A and HLA-B alleles for most subjects in the first cohort. Across donors, most TCR sequences were observed very rarely, whereas some public TCRs were present in many individuals. At a false discovery rate of 0.05, a later analysis linked 16,000 or so TCR beta sequences to specific HLA alleles. Because some donors lacked HLA typing at each locus, the association tests relied only on the typed subset. An earlier analysis of roughly 570 of the donors showed that most TCR beta V segments appeared in productive rearrangements either about 87% or about 30% of the time, which broadly matched IMGT annotations. Assigning TCR associations to individual alleles was difficult when HLA alleles, especially DR and DQ, strongly co-occurred. In a later analysis, most CMV-associated TCR beta chains were found to appear HLA-restricted, with HLA associations seemingly driven largely by CMV exposure. The authors suggested that the approach could potentially be generalized to other disease states and immunological phenotypes. A later genetic analysis reported fewer N-insertions in productive TCRs among donors in an Asian-associated ancestry cluster than the approximately 670-donor mean. According to a later analysis, parvovirus B19, influenza, CMV and Epstein-Barr virus appeared linked to several top co-occurrence clusters. A few of the identified cytomegalovirus-associated TCR beta chains were confirmed in vitro to be specific for cytomegalovirus antigens. In the study, some 180 TCR beta chains were listed as associated with cytomegalovirus. A cluster of highly shared sequence variants was judged likely to be a technical artifact of the sequencing pipeline. An association between a missense DCLRE1C variant and V-gene and J-gene trimming of TCR beta chains was found in a later genetic analysis and replicated in an independent cohort. Some IMGT-functional V segments, including TRBV6-2 and TRBV6-3, could not be distinguished by the 87-base-pair reads and were therefore excluded. In a later analysis, HLA-associated TCR beta chains were found to be more clonally expanded and to have lower generation probabilities than equally common non-associated chains. Linkage disequilibrium might explain the correlated functional status among segregating V segments, but an unknown experimental factor could not be excluded. In a later analysis, TCR association rates were found to vary across HLA loci, with the most associated TCRs seen for DRB1 alleles and the fewest for HLA-C alleles. The presence/absence analyses assumed that sequencing depth was roughly uniform across donors, and that assumption may not be true. For the cohort, immune exposure information was limited to CMV serostatus.

The CDR3, cysteine through phenylalanine, is 15 amino acids long. The entry retains the CDR3 DNA only, 45 bases that are in frame from base 1. CDR1 and CDR2, looked up from the germline V gene, are WSHSY and SAAADI. V gives up 0 bases and J gives up 0 bases, and the segment between their germline ends measures 6 bases. Receptor amplification or capture employed the immunoSEQ multiplex PCR assay. For the multiplex PCR, a mixture combining 60 forward primers for TCR Vbeta segments and 13 reverse primers for TCR Jbeta segments was used. Amplification of the CDR3 region of rearranged TCR beta genes was performed with a multiplex PCR assay on genomic DNA. Amplified TCR beta libraries were sequenced as 87-base-pair reads on the Illumina HiSeq System. On the authors' methods: In a later analysis, tens of millions of unique TCR beta chains were counted across the 650 to 750 repertoires, and roughly 9.9 million of these chains were shared by at least two donors. A nearest-neighbor algorithm error-corrected the raw reads and collapsed the reads into unique sequences, merging closely related sequences to remove PCR and sequencing errors. To assign V, D and J gene segments, CDR3 sequences were aligned to IMGT reference sequences. For a sequence to be retained, a match of at least six nucleotides was required to both a V gene segment and a J gene segment. Rearrangements were called productive when the CDR3 lacked stop codons and stayed in frame with V and J; all others were non-productive. CDR3 was defined according to IMGT convention as the region running from the second conserved V-encoded cysteine to the conserved J-encoded phenylalanine. The earlier analysis of a few hundred of the donors excluded any sequence lacking an unambiguous match to a single V gene segment. In an earlier analysis of 450 to 750 of the donors, a V segment was called functional when productive rearrangements were above 56.7%, and segregating when the standard deviation between donors exceeded 5%. A statistical classification framework was built to diagnose cytomegalovirus status from the catalog of TCR beta chain sequences. A later analysis assigned V and J genes by comparing TCR nucleotide sequences with IMGT/GENE-DB human TR gene sequences. Using the TCRdist pipeline, a later analysis assigned CDR3 sequences along with most-parsimonious VDJ recombination scenarios. In a later analysis, every TCR beta chain was defined by the combination of its CDR3 amino acid sequence and its V-gene family, and reads without a unique V-gene family were dropped. In a later analysis, a few hundred highly shared, low-generation-probability nucleotide sequences were removed to address suspected cross-contamination and a sequencing artifact. In a later analysis, a clonal expansion index was calculated for each public chain from normalized within-repertoire ranks of inferred template counts. A later analysis computed generation probabilities with a VDJ recombination model fitted to out-of-frame rearrangements, and checked the results against IGoR. Hypergeometric tests were used in a later analysis to score TCR-TCR, TCR-HLA and TCR-CMV co-occurrence, with a repertoire-size bias correction applied to the TCR pairs. A later analysis estimated false discovery rates by permuting HLA or CMV assignments 20 times. In a later analysis, co-occurring TCRs were grouped with DBSCAN, and TCRdist sequence similarity was added when clustering was performed within HLA-allele-positive subsets. For co-occurrence clustering, repertoires with fewer than 30,000 or more than 120,000 public chains were excluded, along with five repertoires with anomalous nucleotide sharing. TCRdb stores this immuneACCESS table with in-frame sequences only. Part of the clones is absent; in the studies checked, under half of the shortfall reflects unresolved V genes, and no reason is known for the rest. D and trimming come from the DNA, and the V and J calls and clone size come from that table. The sample profile shows around 120,000 clones; 75% to 85% of them were found once. Together, the top ten hold 8.5% to 10% of the sample.

Recombination linked TRBV10-2 to TRBJ1-3; the D gene is unclear. Specimen: PBMCs. The receptor was isolated from a female donor in good health and CMV-seropositive. The CDR3 region: CASSESLFSGNTIYF. The DNA is TGCGCCAGCAGTGAGTCCTTATTCTCTGGAAACACCATATATTTT.